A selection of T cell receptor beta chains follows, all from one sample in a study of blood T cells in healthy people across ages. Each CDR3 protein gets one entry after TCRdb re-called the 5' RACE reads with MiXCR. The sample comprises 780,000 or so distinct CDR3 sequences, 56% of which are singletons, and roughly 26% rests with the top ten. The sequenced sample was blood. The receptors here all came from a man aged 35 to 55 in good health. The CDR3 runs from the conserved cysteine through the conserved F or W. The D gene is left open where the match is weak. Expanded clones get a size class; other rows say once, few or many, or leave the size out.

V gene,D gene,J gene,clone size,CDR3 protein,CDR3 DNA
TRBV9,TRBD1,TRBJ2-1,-,CASSASFRDRVYNEQFF,TGTGCCAGCAGCGCATCCTTTCGGGACAGGGTTTACAATGAGCAGTTCTTC
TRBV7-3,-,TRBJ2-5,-,CASSLTFRETQYF,TGTGCCAGCAGCTTAACCTTCAGAGAGACCCAGTACTTC
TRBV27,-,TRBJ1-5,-,CASSIAGPLINQPQHF,TGTGCCAGCAGCATCGCGGGGCCGCTAATCAATCAGCCCCAGCATTTT
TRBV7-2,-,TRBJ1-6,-,CASSLARPGSPLHF,TGTGCCAGCAGCTTAGCCAGACCGGGTTCACCCCTCCACTTT
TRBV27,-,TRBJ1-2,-,CASSWGFGYGYTF,TGTGCCAGCAGTTGGGGATTTGGCTATGGCTACACCTTC
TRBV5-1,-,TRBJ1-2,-,CASSLNGFFASYGYTF,TGCGCCAGCAGCTTGAATGGATTTTTTGCAAGCTATGGCTACACCTTC
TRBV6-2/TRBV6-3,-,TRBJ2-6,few,CASSYSPSSGANVLTF,TGTGCCAGCAGTTACTCCCCCAGCTCTGGGGCCAACGTCCTGACTTTC
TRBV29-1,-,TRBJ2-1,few,CSAPTGIYNEQFF,TGCAGCGCACCAACAGGAATCTACAATGAGCAGTTCTTC
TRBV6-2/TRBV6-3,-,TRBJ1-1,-,CASSSGEAFF,TGTGCCAGCAGTAGCGGTGAAGCTTTCTTT
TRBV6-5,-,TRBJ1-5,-,CASSPGPGQPQHF,TGTGCCAGCAGCCCCGGACCAGGGCAGCCCCAGCATTTT
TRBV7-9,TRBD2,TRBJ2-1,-,CASSPSAGGPAYEQFF,TGTGCCAGCAGCCCATCAGCGGGGGGGCCGGCCTATGAGCAGTTCTTC
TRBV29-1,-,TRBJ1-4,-,CSVKRDGPEKLFF,TGCAGCGTTAAAAGGGACGGCCCAGAAAAACTGTTTTTT
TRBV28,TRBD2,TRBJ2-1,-,CASSFGSGGADEQFF,TGTGCCAGCAGTTTTGGTAGCGGGGGGGCAGATGAGCAGTTCTTC
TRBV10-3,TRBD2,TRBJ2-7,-,CAISESTSGGLSSYEQYF,TGTGCCATCAGTGAGTCTACTAGCGGGGGCCTAAGCTCCTACGAGCAGTACTTC
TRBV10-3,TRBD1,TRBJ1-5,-,CAISGAGQGYNQPQHF,TGTGCCATCAGTGGAGCGGGACAGGGGTATAATCAGCCCCAGCATTTT
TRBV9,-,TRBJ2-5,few,CASSVTGFLETQYF,TGTGCCAGCAGCGTTACGGGGTTTCTGGAGACCCAGTACTTC
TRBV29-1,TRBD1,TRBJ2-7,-,CSVERDSLRPNYEQYF,TGCAGCGTCGAACGGGACAGCCTACGACCTAACTACGAGCAGTACTTC
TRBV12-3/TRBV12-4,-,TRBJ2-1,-,CASSLSGTYYNVQFF,TGTGCCAGCAGCCTAAGCGGTACCTACTACAATGTGCAGTTCTTC
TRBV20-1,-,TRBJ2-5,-,CSARVVQDLQEQYF,TGTAGTGCTAGAGTTGTGCAGGACCTACAAGAGCAGTACTTC
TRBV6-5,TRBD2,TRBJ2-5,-,CASSYGTSGSQETQYF,TGTGCCAGCAGTTACGGGACTAGCGGGAGTCAAGAGACCCAGTACTTC
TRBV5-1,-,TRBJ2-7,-,CASSLGTDQSYEQYF,TGCGCCAGCAGCTTGGGGACAGATCAGTCCTACGAGCAGTACTTC
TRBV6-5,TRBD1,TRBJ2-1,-,CASSRTGAGEQFF,TGTGCCAGCAGTCGGACAGGGGCGGGGGAGCAGTTCTTC
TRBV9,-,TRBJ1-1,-,CASSVGGDYTEAFF,TGTGCCAGCAGCGTAGGCGGGGACTACACTGAAGCTTTCTTT
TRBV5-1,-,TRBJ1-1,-,CASRNGNTEAFF,TGCGCCAGCAGGAATGGGAACACTGAAGCTTTCTTT
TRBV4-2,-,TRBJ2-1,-,CASSQDLTLGLRGLRNEQFF,TGTGCCAGCAGCCAAGATTTAACTTTGGGGTTACGGGGCTTACGTAATGAGCAGTTCTTC
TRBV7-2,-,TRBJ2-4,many,CASSAEHRMLNIQYF,TGTGCCAGCAGCGCAGAACACCGTATGCTAAACATTCAGTACTTC
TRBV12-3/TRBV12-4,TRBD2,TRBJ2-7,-,CASSLLLAGPYEQYF,TGTGCCAGCAGTTTACTCCTAGCGGGGCCCTACGAGCAGTACTTC
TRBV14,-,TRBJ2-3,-,CASSQHSTTDTQYF,TGTGCCAGCAGCCAACATTCGACCACAGATACGCAGTATTTT
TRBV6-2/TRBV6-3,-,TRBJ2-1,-,CASSYSRTEQFF,TGTGCCAGCAGTTACAGCCGGACAGAGCAGTTCTTC
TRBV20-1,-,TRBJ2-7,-,CSARDNRGLVYEQYF,TGCAGTGCTAGAGATAATCGAGGACTTGTCTACGAGCAGTACTTC
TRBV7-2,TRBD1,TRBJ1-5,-,CASSLRTGASNQPQHF,TGTGCCAGCAGCCTCCGGACAGGAGCCAGCAATCAGCCCCAGCATTTT
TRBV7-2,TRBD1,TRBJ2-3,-,CASSSTTGVDTQYF,TGTGCCAGCAGCTCTACTACAGGGGTAGATACGCAGTATTTT
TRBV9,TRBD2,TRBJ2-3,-,CASSSRGGARTDTQYF,TGTGCCAGCAGTTCACGGGGGGGGGCTCGGACAGATACGCAGTATTTT
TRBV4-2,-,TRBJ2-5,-,CASSQDGGAGETQYF,TGTGCCAGCAGCCAAGATGGGGGGGCAGGGGAGACCCAGTACTTC
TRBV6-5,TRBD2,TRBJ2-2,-,CASSYSTSGNTGELFF,TGTGCCAGCAGTTATTCGACTAGCGGGAACACCGGGGAGCTGTTTTTT
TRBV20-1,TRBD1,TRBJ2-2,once,CSANPGQGPNGELFF,TGCAGTGCCAATCCGGGACAGGGTCCTAACGGGGAGCTGTTTTTT
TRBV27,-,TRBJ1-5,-,CASSWESHQPQHF,TGTGCCAGCAGTTGGGAATCCCATCAGCCCCAGCATTTT
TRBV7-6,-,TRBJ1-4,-,CASSATLGAQNEKLFF,TGTGCCAGCAGCGCAACACTTGGGGCACAAAATGAAAAACTGTTTTTT
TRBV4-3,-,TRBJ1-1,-,CASSQEVLNTEAFF,TGCGCCAGCAGCCAAGAGGTCTTGAACACTGAAGCTTTCTTT
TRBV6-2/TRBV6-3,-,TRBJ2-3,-,CASSYGTSKTTDTQYF,TGTGCCAGCAGTTACGGAACTAGCAAGACGACAGATACGCAGTATTTT
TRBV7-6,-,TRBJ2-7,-,CASSLAYDAGPGLAIYEQYF,TGTGCCAGCAGCTTAGCCTACGATGCCGGACCGGGCCTTGCTATCTACGAGCAGTACTTC
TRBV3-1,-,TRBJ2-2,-,CVSSQDWGNTGELFF,TGTGTCAGCAGCCAAGATTGGGGGAACACCGGGGAGCTGTTTTTT
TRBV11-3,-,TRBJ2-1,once,CASSLALGTGGNEQFF,TGTGCCAGCAGCTTAGCTCTTGGGACCGGCGGGAATGAGCAGTTCTTC
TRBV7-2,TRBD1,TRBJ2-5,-,CASRPTGGITNEQYF,TGTGCCAGCAGACCCACAGGGGGAATCACCAATGAGCAGTACTTC
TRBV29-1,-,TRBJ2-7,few,CSVELVSQGVEQYF,TGCAGCGTTGAACTAGTAAGTCAGGGTGTTGAGCAGTACTTC
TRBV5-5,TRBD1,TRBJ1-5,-,CASSLLGTGDQPQHF,TGTGCCAGCAGCTTGTTAGGGACAGGGGACCAGCCCCAGCATTTT
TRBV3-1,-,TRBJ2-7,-,CASSLKPLYEQYF,TGTGCCAGCAGCCTCAAGCCCTTATACGAGCAGTACTTC
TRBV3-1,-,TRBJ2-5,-,CASSQPPQETQYF,TGTGCCAGCAGCCAACCCCCCCAAGAGACCCAGTACTTC